Listed here are 22 T cell receptor beta chains from one sample, sequenced in a study of OX40 agonist ivuxolimab in advanced cancers. The assay was immunoSEQ multiplex PCR, and TCRdb's table has in-frame clones only and misses some. The table lists approximately 25,000 clones, less than 90% of them singletons. The source was CD4+ or CD8+ T cells sorted from blood, collected in a trial of the OX40 agonist ivuxolimab. The receptors here all came from an adult with an advanced solid tumor such as melanoma, head and neck, liver or kidney cancer.

This rearrangement joins TRBV7-8 to TRBJ2-7; the match to TRBD1 covers 8 bases. The CDR3 extends over 14 amino acids. CDR1 and CDR2 (germline): SGHVS, FQNEAQ. J gave up 5 bases and V 0 bases, and 3 bases lay outside the gene matches. The CDR3 DNA sequence: TGTGCCAGCAGCTTAGCGAAGACAGGGGACGAGCAGTACTTC. This sequence encodes CASSLAKTGDEQYF.

The V gene is TRBV28, the J gene TRBJ1-2; TRBD1 aligns across 7 bases. CDR1 is MDHEN and CDR2 is SYDVKM in the germline V gene. J gave up 2 bases and V 3 bases, and 6 bases lay outside the gene matches. The CDR3 spans 15 residues. CDR3 amino acids: CASSFRPGQNYGYTF. The CDR3 DNA is TGTGCCAGCAGTTTCAGACCGGGACAGAACTATGGCTACACCTTC.

The rearrangement uses TRBV28 and TRBJ2-7, with D perhaps TRBD2 (5 bases). Germline V CDR1 and CDR2: MDHEN, SYDVKM. V gave up 4 bases and J gave up 5 bases, with 9 bases separating them. CDR3 length: 12 amino acids. Here the CDR3 DNA reads TGTGCCAGCAGTTCACCGAGGGACGAGCAGTACTTC. Translating gives CASSSPRDEQYF.

About this clone itself: A junction end diverges from the germline sequence, so it may reflect a read error. V is TRBV28 and J is TRBJ2-7; 8 bases map to TRBD2. The CDR3 has 15 amino acids. Germline CDR1 MDHEN, CDR2 SYDVKM. In DNA form, the CDR3 reads TGTGCCAGCAGTTTATTCGGGGGGGCGAATCTGAGTCGTCACTTC. It specifies CASSLFGGANLSRHF. Drawing the rest from reference TRBV28 and TRBJ2-7, the complete variable domain is DVKVTQSSRYLVKRTGEKVFLECVQDMDHENMFWYRQDPGLGLRLIYFSYDVKMKEKGDIPEGYSVSREKKERFSLILESASTNQTSMYLCASSLFGGANLSRHFGPGTRLTVT.

The V call is TRBV9, the J call TRBJ2-7; D might be TRBD2 (7 bases). Germline V gene lookup returns CDR1 SGDLS and CDR2 YYNGEE. The V and J ends lost 0 bases and 1 base respectively, with 11 bases between them. CDR3 length: 15 amino acids. In DNA, the CDR3 is TGTGCCAGCAGCGTAGGTGCGGGGGCGTCCTACGAGCAGTACTTC. It yields the protein CASSVGAGASYEQYF.

The chain is built from TRBV21-1 and TRBJ2-7. TRBV21-1 is a pseudogene. The CDR3 totals 20 residues. The CDR3 protein is CASSKAGAGTPRPSSYEQYF. The CDR3 DNA reads TGTGCCAGCAGCAAAGCGGGCGCAGGAACTCCTAGGCCGAGCTCCTACGAGCAGTACTTC.

This clone was seen a handful of times. This sequence joins TRBV7-9 and TRBJ2-7, with D perhaps TRBD1 (5 bases). The CDR3 covers 13 residues. Germline CDR1 reads SEHNR; CDR2 reads FQNEAQ (reference sequence). V was shortened by 0 bases and J by 5 bases, with 8 bases between the two germline ends. This CDR3 reads CASSLAGLNEQYF. CDR3 in DNA: TGTGCCAGCAGCTTAGCGGGGCTAAACGAGCAGTACTTC.

V gene TRBV18 combines with J gene TRBJ2-1; D unclear. The CDR3 sequence is 13 residues long. Per the germline V gene, CDR1 is KGHSH and CDR2 is LQKENI. The V and J ends lost 3 bases and 10 bases respectively, with 13 bases between them. DNA of the CDR3: TGTGCCAGCTCACCGCCTGAGGACGAGGAGCAGTTCTTC. This encodes CASSPPEDEEQFF.

The rearrangement joins TRBV6-1 to TRBJ2-7; D might be TRBD1 (5 bases). This CDR3 is 13 amino acids long. Between the trimmed V and J ends, which lost 1 base and 2 bases, there was a span of 6 bases. Germline V gives CDR1 MNHNS, CDR2 SASEGT. In DNA, the CDR3 is TGTGCCAGCAGTGAAGGCAGGGCCTACGAGCAGTACTTC. Its protein is CASSEGRAYEQYF.

The chain couples TRBV2 to TRBJ2-7; 11 bases fit TRBD2. CDR1 SNHLY and CDR2 FYNNEI come from the germline V gene. There are 14 residues in the CDR3. V trimming: 8 bases; J trimming: 2 bases; junction bases outside the gene matches: 5. CDR3 in DNA: TGTGCCAGCCATGCTAGCGGGGGGACCTACGAGCAGTACTTC. It codes for CASHASGGTYEQYF. The full variable domain, in which reference TRBV2 and TRBJ2-7 provide the parts outside the CDR3, is EPEVTQTPSHQVTQMGQEVILRCVPISNHLYFYWYRQILGQKVEFLVSFYNNEISEKSEIFDDQFSVERPDGSNFTLKIRSTKLEDSAMYFCASHASGGTYEQYFGPGTRLTVT.

The J gene is TRBJ2-3, the V gene TRBV27; no firm D call. V dropped 5 bases and J dropped 3 bases, with 9 bases sitting between them. This CDR3 is built from 13 residues. Germline CDR1 is MNHEY and CDR2 is SMNVEV (reference sequence). The CDR3 region has the DNA TGTGCCAGCAGTCCTGCTAGTACAGATACGCAGTATTTT. Amino acids: CASSPASTDTQYF.

The chain uses TRBV15 and TRBJ2-1; the D gene could be TRBD1 or TRBD2 (5 bases each). CDR1 and CDR2 (germline): LNHNV, YYDKDF (reference sequence). The germline V and J ends were trimmed by 4 bases and 9 bases, with 22 bases remaining between them. CDR3 length equals 16 residues. The DNA of the CDR3 is TGTGCCACCAGCACAGCCTCCGGGATAGGGGTGATTGAGCAGTTCTTC. As protein: CATSTASGIGVIEQFF. The full variable domain, with the rest looked up from reference TRBV15 and TRBJ2-1, is DAMVIQNPRYQVTQFGKPVTLSCSQTLNHNVMYWYQQKSSQAPKLLFHYYDKDFNNEADTPDNFQSRRPNTSFCFLDIRSPGLGDTAMYLCATSTASGIGVIEQFFGPGTRLTVL.

The chain joins TRBV5-4 to TRBJ2-7; D gene unclear. This CDR3 contains 14 residues. CDR1 and CDR2 from the germline V gene are SGHNT and YYREEE (reference sequence). Trimming left V 2 bases short and J 0 bases short, with 9 bases between. CDR3 nucleotide sequence: TGTGCCAGCAGCTTTGGGCCCAGCTCCTACGAGCAGTACTTC. Amino acids: CASSFGPSSYEQYF.

V gene TRBV7-2 combines with J gene TRBJ2-1, with 8 bases identical to TRBD1. Trimming removed 0 bases from V and 2 bases from J; junction bases left unmatched: 0. Germline-derived CDR1 and CDR2 are SGHTA and FQGNSA. CDR3 length: 15 residues. The CDR3 DNA reads as TGTGCCAGCAGCTTAGCACAGGGGGCCTACAATGAGCAGTTCTTC. Amino acids: CASSLAQGAYNEQFF.

CDR3 amino acids: CASSFPRQGSGTGANVLTF. The CDR3 DNA follows: TGTGCCAGCAGCTTCCCTCGACAGGGCAGCGGAACTGGGGCCAACGTCCTGACTTTC. The chain is built from TRBV11-2 and TRBJ2-6; TRBD1 aligns across 7 bases. Germline V gene data show CDR1 as SGHAT and CDR2 as FQNNGV. V trimming: 3 bases; J trimming: 2 bases; junction bases outside the gene matches: 13. CDR3 length: 19 residues.

V gene TRBV5-1 combines with J gene TRBJ1-1, with D tentatively TRBD1 (5 bases). Germline-derived CDR1 and CDR2 are SGHRS and YFSETQ. V lost 2 bases, J lost 3 bases, and 11 bases lay in between. The CDR3 covers 14 residues. The DNA of the CDR3 is TGCGCCAGCAGCTTAGGGGTGGGGGACACTGAAGCTTTCTTT. It translates to CASSLGVGDTEAFF.

The chain links TRBV6-5 to TRBJ2-7; 9 nucleotides agree with TRBD2. Germline trimming cut 8 bases from V and 7 bases from J; bases unmatched to any gene: 6. The CDR3 covers 12 residues. The germline gives CDR1 MNHEY, CDR2 SVGAGI. CDR3 nucleotides: TGTGCCAGCCGGCGGGAGGGTAGAGAGCAGTACTTC. It is translated as CASRREGREQYF.

This clone was picked up one time. The chain employs TRBV30 and TRBJ1-6; D is possibly TRBD1 (5 bases). This CDR3 contains 14 residues. Germline lookup yields CDR1 GTSNPN and CDR2 SVGIG (reference sequence). V gave up 4 bases and J gave up 1 base, with 8 bases separating them. In nucleotides, the CDR3 is TGTGCCTGGAACGGGGGGTCCTATAATTCACCCCTCCACTTT. Residues: CAWNGGSYNSPLHF.

The chain employs TRBV19 and TRBJ1-1, with 9 bases lining up with TRBD1. The CDR3 has 14 amino acids. Germline V gives CDR1 LNHDA, CDR2 SQIVND (reference sequence). Trimming took 6 bases from V and 4 from J; bases not matched to a gene: 6. The CDR3 reads CASSRDRVGTEAFF. Written as DNA, the CDR3 is TGTGCCAGTAGCCGGGACAGGGTGGGCACTGAAGCTTTCTTT.

This chain links TRBV11-2 with TRBJ2-1, with D possibly TRBD1 on 6 matching bases. With 3 bases removed from V and 9 bases from J, the gap between germline ends came to 21 bases. The CDR3 covers 16 residues. Germline V gives CDR1 SGHAT, CDR2 FQNNGV. CDR3 residues: CASSLTGDTPLSEQFF. The DNA of the CDR3 is TGTGCCAGCAGCTTGACCGGGGACACACCTTTGAGTGAGCAGTTCTTC.

The CDR3, as DNA: TGTGCCAGCAGTTACTCGAGGAGCGGTATCAATGAGCAGTTCTTC. Amino acids: CASSYSRSGINEQFF. The V and J genes are TRBV6-5 and TRBJ2-1, with D possibly being TRBD2 (5 bases). Trimming shortened V by 0 bases and J by 6 bases, and 12 bases separated the two germline ends. Germline V gene sequence: CDR1 MNHEY, CDR2 SVGAGI. The CDR3 is 15 residues long.

The chain recombines TRBV19 with TRBJ2-1; TRBD2 matches at 9 bases. The CDR3 has 15 amino acids. Germline CDR1 is LNHDA and CDR2 is SQIVND (reference sequence). V lost 5 bases to trimming and J lost 7 bases; unmatched junction nucleotides: 9. The CDR3 DNA reads as TGTGCCAGTAGTTTTTTCTTGCGGGAGGGTAATGAGCAGTTCTTC. Translated: CASSFFLREGNEQFF.